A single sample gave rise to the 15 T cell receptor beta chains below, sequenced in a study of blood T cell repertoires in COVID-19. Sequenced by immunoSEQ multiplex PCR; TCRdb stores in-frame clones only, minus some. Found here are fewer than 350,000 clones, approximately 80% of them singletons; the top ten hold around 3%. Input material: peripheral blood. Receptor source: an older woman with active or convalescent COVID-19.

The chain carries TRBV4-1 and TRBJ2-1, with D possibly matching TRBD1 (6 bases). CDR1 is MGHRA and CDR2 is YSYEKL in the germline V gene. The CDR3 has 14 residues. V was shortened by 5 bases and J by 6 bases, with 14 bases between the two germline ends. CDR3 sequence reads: CASSDRLGSNEQFF. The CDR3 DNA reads TGCGCCAGCAGCGACAGGTTGGGGAGCAATGAGCAGTTCTTC.

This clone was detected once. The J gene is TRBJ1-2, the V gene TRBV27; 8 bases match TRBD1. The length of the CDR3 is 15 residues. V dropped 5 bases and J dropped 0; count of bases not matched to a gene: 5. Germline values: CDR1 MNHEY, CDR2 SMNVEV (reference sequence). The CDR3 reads CASSAQGAANYGYTF. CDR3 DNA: TGTGCCAGCAGTGCTCAGGGGGCAGCTAACTATGGCTACACCTTC.

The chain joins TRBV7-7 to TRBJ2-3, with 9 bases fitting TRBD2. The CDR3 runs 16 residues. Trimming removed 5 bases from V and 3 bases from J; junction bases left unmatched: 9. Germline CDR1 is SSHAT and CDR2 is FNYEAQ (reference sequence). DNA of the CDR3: TGTGCCAGCAGCCGCGGGGAGGCGGGGGGGACAGATACGCAGTATTTT. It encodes CASSRGEAGGTDTQYF.

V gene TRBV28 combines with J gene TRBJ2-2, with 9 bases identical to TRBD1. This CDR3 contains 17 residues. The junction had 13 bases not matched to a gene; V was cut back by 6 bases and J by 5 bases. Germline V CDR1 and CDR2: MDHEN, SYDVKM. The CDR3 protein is CASSYSVGTGWTGELFF. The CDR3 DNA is TGTGCCAGCAGCTATTCGGTTGGGACAGGGTGGACCGGGGAGCTGTTTTTT.

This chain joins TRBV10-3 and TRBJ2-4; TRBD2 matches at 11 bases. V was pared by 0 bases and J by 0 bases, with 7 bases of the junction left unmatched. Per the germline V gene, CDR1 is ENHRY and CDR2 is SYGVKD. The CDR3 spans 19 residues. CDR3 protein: CAISESLLAGGKAKNIQYF. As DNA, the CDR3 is TGTGCCATCAGTGAGTCCTTGCTAGCGGGGGGTAAAGCCAAAAACATTCAGTACTTC.

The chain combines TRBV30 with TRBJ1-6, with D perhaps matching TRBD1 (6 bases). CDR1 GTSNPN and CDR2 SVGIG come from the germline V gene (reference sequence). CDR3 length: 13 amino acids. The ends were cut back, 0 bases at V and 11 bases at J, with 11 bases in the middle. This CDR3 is CAWSVDSPAPLHF. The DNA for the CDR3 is TGTGCCTGGAGTGTGGACAGCCCAGCACCCCTCCACTTT.

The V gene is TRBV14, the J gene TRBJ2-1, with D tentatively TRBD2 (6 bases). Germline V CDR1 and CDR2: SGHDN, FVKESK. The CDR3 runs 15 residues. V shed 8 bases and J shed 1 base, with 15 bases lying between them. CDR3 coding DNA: TGTGCCAGCTCCGGCGTCGCGGGGTCCTACAATGAGCAGTTCTTC. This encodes CASSGVAGSYNEQFF.

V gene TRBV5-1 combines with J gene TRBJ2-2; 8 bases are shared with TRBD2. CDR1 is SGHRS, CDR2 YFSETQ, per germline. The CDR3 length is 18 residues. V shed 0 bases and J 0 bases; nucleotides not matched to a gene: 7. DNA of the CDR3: TGCGCCAGCAGCTTGGATGCTAGCGGGCTCGCGAACACCGGGGAGCTGTTTTTT. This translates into CASSLDASGLANTGELFF.

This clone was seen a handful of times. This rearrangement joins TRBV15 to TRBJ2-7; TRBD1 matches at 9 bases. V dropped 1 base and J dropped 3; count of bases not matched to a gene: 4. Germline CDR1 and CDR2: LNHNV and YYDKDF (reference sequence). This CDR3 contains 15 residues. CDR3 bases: TGTGCCACCAGCAGAGGGGGACAGGGAAGCTACGAGCAGTACTTC. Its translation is CATSRGGQGSYEQYF. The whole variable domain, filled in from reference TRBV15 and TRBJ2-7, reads DAMVIQNPRYQVTQFGKPVTLSCSQTLNHNVMYWYQQKSSQAPKLLFHYYDKDFNNEADTPDNFQSRRPNTSFCFLDIRSPGLGDTAMYLCATSRGGQGSYEQYFGPGTRLTVT.

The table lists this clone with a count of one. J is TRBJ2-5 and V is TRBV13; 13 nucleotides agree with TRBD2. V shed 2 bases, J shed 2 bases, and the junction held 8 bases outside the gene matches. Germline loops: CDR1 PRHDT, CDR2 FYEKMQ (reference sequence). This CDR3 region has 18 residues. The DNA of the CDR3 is TGTGCCAGCAGCTTATGGAGGACTAGCGGGGGATGGCAAGAGACCCAGTACTTC. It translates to CASSLWRTSGGWQETQYF. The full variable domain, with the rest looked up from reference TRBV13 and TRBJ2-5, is AAGVIQSPRHLIKEKRETATLKCYPIPRHDTVYWYQQGPGQDPQFLISFYEKMQSDKGSIPDRFSAQQFSDYHSELNMSSLELGDSALYFCASSLWRTSGGWQETQYFGPGTRLLVL.

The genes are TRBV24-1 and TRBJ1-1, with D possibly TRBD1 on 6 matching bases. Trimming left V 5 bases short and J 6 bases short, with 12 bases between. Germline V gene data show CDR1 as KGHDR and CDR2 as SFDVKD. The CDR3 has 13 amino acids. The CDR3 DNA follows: TGTGCCACCAGTGCGGGGGGCAATTCTGAAGCTTTCTTT. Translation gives CATSAGGNSEAFF.

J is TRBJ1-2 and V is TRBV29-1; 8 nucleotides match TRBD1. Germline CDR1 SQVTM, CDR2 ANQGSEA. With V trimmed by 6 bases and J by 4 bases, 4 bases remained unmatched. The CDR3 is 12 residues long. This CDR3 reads CSVQGAAYGYTF. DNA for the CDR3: TGCAGCGTCCAGGGGGCGGCCTATGGCTACACCTTC.

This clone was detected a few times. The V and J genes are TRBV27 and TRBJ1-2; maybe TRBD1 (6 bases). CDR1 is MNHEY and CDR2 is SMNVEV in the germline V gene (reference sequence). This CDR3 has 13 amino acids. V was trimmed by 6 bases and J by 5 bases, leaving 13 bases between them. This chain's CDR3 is CASRRDRTYGYTF. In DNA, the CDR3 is TGTGCCAGCAGACGAGACAGGACTTATGGCTACACCTTC.

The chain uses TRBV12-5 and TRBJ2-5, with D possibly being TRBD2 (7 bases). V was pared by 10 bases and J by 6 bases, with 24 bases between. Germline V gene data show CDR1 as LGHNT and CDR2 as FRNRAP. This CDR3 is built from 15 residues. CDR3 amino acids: CATGRGLGAPKTQYF. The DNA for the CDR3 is TGTGCTACCGGGCGGGGGCTGGGGGCGCCGAAGACCCAGTACTTC.

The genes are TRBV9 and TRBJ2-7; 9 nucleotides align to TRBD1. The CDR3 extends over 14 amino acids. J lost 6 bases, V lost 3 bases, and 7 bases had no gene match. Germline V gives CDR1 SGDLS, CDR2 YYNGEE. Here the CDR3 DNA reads TGTGCCAGCAGCGCTCCGGGACAGGGCCCCGAGCAGTACTTC. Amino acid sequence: CASSAPGQGPEQYF.